This passage covers 20 T cell receptor beta chains from one sample sequenced in a study of beta chain features in type 1 diabetes. The authors reverse transcribed all of the isolated RNA, so sequencing captured expressed TCRB transcripts. Assay used: immunoSEQ multiplex PCR; TCRdb lists only in-frame clones, some missing. The sample has about 470,000 clones, about 32% seen once. Sequencing was performed on naive CD4+ T cells from blood. The source of these receptors is a man aged 18 to 30 in good health.

The CDR3 sequence is CASSWDRGRFPGELFF. CDR3 DNA: TGTGCCAGCAGCTGGGACAGGGGTAGATTTCCCGGGGAGCTGTTTTTT. The chain combines TRBV5-4 with TRBJ2-2, with 10 bases fitting TRBD1. The V gene's germline CDR1 is SGHNT and CDR2 YYREEE (reference sequence). The length of the CDR3 is 16 residues. J lost 6 bases, V lost 3 bases, and 8 bases had no gene match.

The sample holds a few counts of this clone. An end of the junction differs from the germline gene, which may be a read error. This chain joins TRBV7-2 and TRBJ1-2; a weak D match, TRBD1 (5 bases). The CDR3 totals 13 residues. Germline V lookup: CDR1 SGHTA, CDR2 FQGNSA. The CDR3 protein is CASSSAGDARRVF. The CDR3, as DNA: TGTGCCAGCAGCTCCGCGGGGGACGCAAGGCGAGTCTTC.

This clone came up once. The J gene is TRBJ1-2, the V gene TRBV6-5; D is ambiguous. Germline assignment: CDR1 MNHEY and CDR2 SVGAGI. Trimming removed 6 bases at V and 2 bases at J, with 10 bases between. This CDR3 is 13 amino acids long. The chain's CDR3 is CASRQDGNYGYTF. CDR3 nucleotide sequence: TGTGCCAGCAGGCAGGACGGGAACTATGGCTACACCTTC.

This clone was observed a single time. The chain is built from TRBV4-3 and TRBJ2-1; unclear D gene. V was clipped by 6 bases and J by 0 bases, with 12 bases between them. Germline V gene data show CDR1 as LGHNA and CDR2 as YSLEER. The CDR3 covers 15 residues. This chain's CDR3 is CASRVTLSSYNEQFF. The CDR3 DNA sequence: TGCGCCAGCAGAGTGACACTCAGCTCCTACAATGAGCAGTTCTTC.

Concerning this clone itself: This sample also contains other DNA sequences that code for the same CDR3. The chain couples TRBV7-9 to TRBJ2-1, with 12 bases that match TRBD2. The CDR3 sequence is 15 residues long. Germline assignment: CDR1 SEHNR and CDR2 FQNEAQ (reference sequence). J lost 4 bases, V lost 5 bases, and 3 bases had no gene match. The CDR3 here is CASSPGTSGYNEQFF. CDR3 in DNA: TGTGCCAGCAGCCCAGGGACTAGCGGGTACAATGAGCAGTTCTTC. The variable domain in full, with the rest retrieved from reference TRBV7-9 and TRBJ2-1, is DTGVSQNPRHKITKRGQNVTFRCDPISEHNRLYWYRQTLGQGPEFLTYFQNEAQLEKSRLLSDRFSAERPKGSFSTLEIQRTEQGDSAMYLCASSPGTSGYNEQFFGPGTRLTVL.

This clone was recorded a few times. The chain combines TRBV29-1 with TRBJ1-2; no clear D. The CDR3 is 13 residues long. Germline CDR1 is SQVTM and CDR2 is ANQGSEA. V was cut by 8 bases and J by 3 bases, with 16 bases left in between. In DNA form, the CDR3 reads TGCAGCTCAACGGTGGGAGATTACTATGGCTACACCTTC. Encoded protein: CSSTVGDYYGYTF.

This clone was detected once. The chain joins TRBV7-2 to TRBJ2-1, with D possibly TRBD1 on 7 matching bases. V gave up 3 bases and J gave up 3 bases, with 12 bases separating them. CDR1 SGHTA and CDR2 FQGNSA come from the germline V gene. The CDR3 is made up of 15 amino acids. The CDR3 DNA sequence: TGTGCCAGCAGCTTGGAGGGGGCTCGCTACAATGAGCAGTTCTTC. Amino acids: CASSLEGARYNEQFF.

As for this clone: Different DNA sequences within this sample yield the same CDR3. This sequence joins TRBV30 and TRBJ2-6, with D perhaps matching TRBD1 (5 bases). V was shortened by 1 base and J by 4 bases, with 8 bases between the two germline ends. The CDR3 length is 14 residues. Germline loops: CDR1 GTSNPN, CDR2 SVGIG (reference sequence). This CDR3 reads CAWSGGSGANVLTF. The CDR3, as DNA: TGTGCCTGGAGTGGGGGCTCGGGGGCCAACGTCCTGACTTTC.

V is TRBV5-1 and J is TRBJ2-1; D may be TRBD1 (7 bases). Trimming pared 4 bases from V and 5 bases from J, leaving 13 bases between. Germline CDR1 and CDR2: SGHRS and YFSETQ. The CDR3 has 14 residues. Here the CDR3 reads CASSPQGGHNEQFF. CDR3 DNA: TGCGCCAGCAGCCCTCAGGGGGGCCACAATGAGCAGTTCTTC.

The chain is built from TRBV29-1 and TRBJ1-1; D gene ambiguous. Germline lookup yields CDR1 SQVTM and CDR2 ANQGSEA. V lost 5 bases, J lost 11 bases, and 18 bases lay in between. The CDR3 covers 12 residues. The CDR3 DNA sequence: TGCAGCGTTTTAGAAGTGTCTAGCCCGGCTTTCTTT. Its protein is CSVLEVSSPAFF.

This clone turned up a few times. The genes are TRBV30 and TRBJ1-1; TRBD1 might be the D (6 bases). This CDR3 is 14 amino acids long. The V gene lost 2 bases and the J gene lost 3 bases, with 13 bases spanning the gap. The germline V gene encodes CDR1 GTSNPN and CDR2 SVGIG (reference sequence). The CDR3 DNA reads TGTGCCTGGAGTCTCGGGTCAGGGGACACTGAAGCTTTCTTT. Protein sequence: CAWSLGSGDTEAFF. The variable domain in full, completed from reference TRBV30 and TRBJ1-1, reads SQTIHQWPATLVQPVGSPLSLECTVEGTSNPNLYWYRQAAGRGLQLLFYSVGIGQISSEVPQNLSASRPQDRQFILSSKKLLLSDSGFYLCAWSLGSGDTEAFFGQGTRLTVV.

This clone was seen more than once but under ten times. The CDR3 loop is CAWGQGDARDNEQFF. For the CDR3, the DNA is TGTGCCTGGGGACAGGGGGACGCTCGGGACAATGAGCAGTTCTTC. The J gene is TRBJ2-1, the V gene TRBV30, with TRBD1 identical over 10 bases. This CDR3 region has 15 residues. V lost 5 bases to trimming and J lost 5 bases; unmatched junction nucleotides: 9. Germline V gives CDR1 GTSNPN, CDR2 SVGIG (reference sequence). The full variable domain, with the rest looked up from reference TRBV30 and TRBJ2-1, is SQTIHQWPATLVQPVGSPLSLECTVEGTSNPNLYWYRQAAGRGLQLLFYSVGIGQISSEVPQNLSASRPQDRQFILSSKKLLLSDSGFYLCAWGQGDARDNEQFFGPGTRLTVL.

This chain connects TRBV7-9 to TRBJ2-1; 7 nucleotides align to TRBD2. Losses at the gene ends were 8 bases for V and 9 bases for J; bases not matched to a gene: 16. The V gene's germline CDR1 is SEHNR and CDR2 FQNEAQ (reference sequence). CDR3 length: 15 residues. For the CDR3, the DNA is TGTGCCAGCGCCAACGATGGGAGGGCCGAGCGTGAGCAGTTCTTC. Translated: CASANDGRAEREQFF.

This clone was counted a few times. The rearrangement joins TRBV7-2 to TRBJ2-3; 7 positions match TRBD1. Germline V lookup: CDR1 SGHTA, CDR2 FQGNSA. The V gene end was trimmed by 5 bases and the J gene end by 5 bases; junction bases not matched to a gene: 13. The CDR3 is 16 amino acids. The CDR3 spells CASSPWDRSKGDTQYF. In DNA form, the CDR3 reads TGTGCCAGCAGCCCCTGGGACAGAAGTAAAGGAGATACGCAGTATTTT.

This chain connects TRBV15 to TRBJ2-2; no reliable D call. V was cut by 1 base and J by 3 bases, with 3 bases left in between. This CDR3 has 13 residues. Germline V gene sequence: CDR1 LNHNV, CDR2 YYDKDF (reference sequence). CDR3 amino acids: CATSRAHTGELFF. The CDR3 coding sequence is TGTGCCACCAGCAGAGCGCACACCGGGGAGCTGTTTTTT.

The chain combines TRBV7-6 with TRBJ2-5, with no clear D. Trimming removed 1 base from V and 2 bases from J, with 8 bases in between. Per the germline V gene, CDR1 is SGHVS and CDR2 is FNYEAQ. This CDR3 is 14 amino acids long. The CDR3 protein is CASSLGWKQETQYF. Written as DNA, the CDR3 is TGTGCCAGCAGCTTAGGATGGAAACAAGAGACCCAGTACTTC.

This chain joins TRBV11-2 and TRBJ1-3, with unresolved D. Germline V gene data show CDR1 as SGHAT and CDR2 as FQNNGV. The CDR3 is made up of 15 amino acids. Trimming removed 4 bases at V and 3 bases at J, with 13 bases between. CDR3 in amino acids: CASSYLGEGGNTIYF. CDR3 sequence (DNA): TGTGCCAGCAGCTATCTGGGAGAGGGTGGAAACACCATATATTTT. Filled out from reference TRBV11-2 and TRBJ1-3, the complete variable domain reads EAGVAQSPRYKIIEKRQSVAFWCNPISGHATLYWYQQILGQGPKLLIQFQNNGVVDDSQLPKDRFSAERLKGVDSTLKIQPAKLEDSAVYLCASSYLGEGGNTIYFGEGSWLTVV.

The V call is TRBV30, the J call TRBJ1-1; maybe TRBD1 (5 bases). CDR3 length equals 12 residues. Per germline, CDR1 GTSNPN and CDR2 SVGIG (reference sequence). V lost 0 bases and J 10 bases, leaving 12 bases between the germline ends. CDR3: CAWSVAGGRAFF. In DNA form, the CDR3 reads TGTGCCTGGAGTGTGGCCGGGGGACGAGCTTTCTTT.

The V gene is TRBV5-1, the J gene TRBJ2-2; no clear D. From germline, CDR1 is SGHRS and CDR2 YFSETQ. V lost 1 base to trimming and J lost 6 bases, with 4 bases between them. The CDR3 runs 12 residues. CDR3 coding DNA: TGCGCCAGCAGCTTGCCTCCCGGGGAGCTGTTTTTT. Its protein is CASSLPPGELFF.

This rearrangement joins TRBV11-1 to TRBJ2-1, with 7 bases identical to TRBD1. The junction had 3 bases not matched to a gene; V was cut back by 3 bases and J by 1 base. Per the germline V gene, CDR1 is SGHAT and CDR2 is FQDESV (reference sequence). This CDR3 is 15 amino acids long. DNA for the CDR3: TGTGCCAGCAGCTTCCACAGGGGTTCCTACAATGAGCAGTTCTTC. This gives the protein CASSFHRGSYNEQFF. The full variable domain, with the rest looked up from reference TRBV11-1 and TRBJ2-1, is EAEVAQSPRYKITEKSQAVAFWCDPISGHATLYWYRQILGQGPELLVQFQDESVVDDSQLPKDRFSAERLKGVDSTLKIQPAELGDSAMYLCASSFHRGSYNEQFFGPGTRLTVL.